A single sample gave rise to the 16 T cell receptor beta chains below, sequenced in a study of OX40 agonist ivuxolimab in advanced cancers. Assay used: immunoSEQ multiplex PCR; TCRdb lists only in-frame clones, some missing. Here the sample spans about 58,000 clones, about 88% being singletons. The source was CD4+ or CD8+ T cells sorted from blood, collected in a trial of the OX40 agonist ivuxolimab. Receptors were obtained from an adult with an advanced solid tumor such as melanoma, head and neck, liver or kidney cancer.

This clone is a singleton in its sample. This chain joins TRBV6-5 and TRBJ1-1; 9 bases match TRBD1. The CDR3 covers 15 residues. Germline CDR1 reads MNHEY; CDR2 reads SVGAGI. J gave up 5 bases and V 0 bases, and 4 bases lay outside the gene matches. DNA of the CDR3: TGTGCCAGCAGTTACTCGGGACAGGGTGAGACTGAAGCTTTCTTT. As protein: CASSYSGQGETEAFF.

The chain joins TRBV7-9 to TRBJ1-1; D is unresolved. Germline CDR1 and CDR2: SEHNR and FQNEAQ (reference sequence). V lost 3 bases, J lost 1 base, and 6 bases lay in between. The CDR3 has 13 residues. CDR3 sequence: CASSFGGNTEAFF. The CDR3 DNA reads as TGTGCCAGCAGCTTTGGCGGGAACACTGAAGCTTTCTTT.

The genes are TRBV4-2 and TRBJ1-2; the D is unclear. This CDR3 has 15 residues. V lost 6 bases and J lost 6, with 20 bases in between. From germline, CDR1 is LGHNA and CDR2 YNFKEQ. The CDR3 region is CASSLEVALWNGYTF. DNA of the CDR3: TGTGCCAGCAGTCTAGAGGTGGCCCTTTGGAATGGCTACACCTTC.

This CDR3 is CASSLPGQATTYGYTF. The CDR3 nucleotides are TGTGCCAGCAGTTTACCCGGACAGGCTACCACCTATGGCTACACCTTC. The gene calls are TRBV28 and TRBJ1-2; 7 positions agree with TRBD1. J gave up 4 bases and V 2 bases, and 10 bases lay outside the gene matches. The CDR3 spans 16 residues. CDR1 is MDHEN and CDR2 is SYDVKM in the germline V gene.

For the CDR3, the DNA is TGTGCCAGCAGCAACATCGAAACCGGGGAGCTGTTTTTT. This translates into CASSNIETGELFF. The rearrangement uses TRBV21-1 and TRBJ2-2. TRBV21-1 counts as a pseudogene. CDR3 length equals 13 residues.

The count of this clone is one. V and J are TRBV7-2 and TRBJ2-5; D uncertain. The CDR3 has 16 residues. Trimming removed 2 bases from V and 0 bases from J, with 13 bases in between. In germline, CDR1 is SGHTA, CDR2 FQGNSA. Here the CDR3 DNA reads TGTGCCAGCAGCTTACGCCTGAGCCTTTACCAAGAGACCCAGTACTTC. It codes for CASSLRLSLYQETQYF.

V gene TRBV28 combines with J gene TRBJ1-2, with D possibly matching TRBD1 (5 bases). Germline V CDR1 and CDR2: MDHEN, SYDVKM. V was shortened by 3 bases and J by 4 bases, with 12 bases between the two germline ends. The CDR3 has 14 residues. The CDR3 region is CASSLPQGGYGYTF. The CDR3 DNA is TGTGCCAGCAGTTTGCCTCAGGGTGGCTATGGCTACACCTTC.

The CDR3 DNA is TGTGCCAGCAGCTTAGCTCCGACTAGCGGGAGCCACGAGCAGTACTTC. Protein sequence: CASSLAPTSGSHEQYF. J is TRBJ2-7 and V is TRBV7-8, with 12 bases identical to TRBD2. The CDR3 length is 16 residues. Germline values: CDR1 SGHVS, CDR2 FQNEAQ. The J segment lost 5 bases and the V segment lost 0 bases, leaving 5 bases of the junction unmatched.

In this sample, this clone turned up once. The genes are TRBV5-6 and TRBJ1-5; 10 bases are shared with TRBD1. Losses at the gene ends were 4 bases for V and 4 bases for J; bases not matched to a gene: 5. The CDR3 covers 15 residues. Germline loops: CDR1 SGHDT, CDR2 YYEEEE. CDR3 sequence (DNA): TGTGCCAGCAGCCCCGGGACAGGGGTTAATCAGCCCCAGCATTTT. Amino acids: CASSPGTGVNQPQHF. The variable domain in full, completed from reference TRBV5-6 and TRBJ1-5, reads DAGVTQSPTHLIKTRGQQVTLRCSPKSGHDTVSWYQQALGQGPQFIFQYYEEEERQRGNFPDRFSGHQFPNYSSELNVNALLLGDSALYLCASSPGTGVNQPQHFGDGTRLSIL.

The chain couples TRBV5-6 to TRBJ2-1; 14 bases fit TRBD2. The germline CDR1 and CDR2 sequences are SGHDT and YYEEEE. Trimming took 3 bases from V and 10 from J; bases not matched to a gene: 3. The CDR3 contains 14 residues. The CDR3 coding sequence is TGTGCCAGCAGCTCGGGACTAGCGGGAGAGGAGCAGTTCTTC. Encoded protein: CASSSGLAGEEQFF.

The V gene is TRBV10-3, the J gene TRBJ2-6; D unclear. This CDR3 is 12 amino acids long. Germline CDR1 reads ENHRY; CDR2 reads SYGVKD. The germline V and J ends were trimmed by 10 bases and 0 bases, with 4 bases remaining between them. CDR3 sequence reads: CASFSGANVLTF. As DNA, the CDR3 is TGTGCCAGCTTCTCTGGGGCCAACGTCCTGACTTTC.

The chain couples TRBV9 to TRBJ2-3; 7 bases are a match to TRBD2. The CDR3 is 18 amino acids. The germline CDR1 and CDR2 sequences are SGDLS and YYNGEE. The V and J ends lost 1 base and 1 base, in that order; junction bases with no gene match: 12. Here the CDR3 reads CASSVPQTGGERTDTQYF. CDR3 in DNA: TGTGCCAGCAGCGTACCTCAAACTGGGGGGGAGCGCACAGATACGCAGTATTTT.

The rearrangement joins TRBV7-2 to TRBJ1-2; D not certain. Germline V CDR1 and CDR2: SGHTA, FQGNSA. V was cut by 1 base and J by 11 bases, with 17 bases left in between. The CDR3 is 14 residues long. CDR3 region: CASSLVAARSGYTF. CDR3 nucleotides: TGTGCCAGCAGCTTAGTAGCTGCGCGTAGCGGTTACACCTTC.

The V call is TRBV2, the J call TRBJ1-2; D gene unclear. V was trimmed by 6 bases and J by 5 bases, leaving 4 bases between them. Germline assignment: CDR1 SNHLY and CDR2 FYNNEI. This CDR3 region has 10 residues. This chain's CDR3 is CASRGYGYTF. The CDR3 DNA is TGTGCCAGCAGGGGGTATGGCTACACCTTC.

The chain joins TRBV5-1 to TRBJ1-2; TRBD1 agrees at 7 bases. The germline V gene has CDR1 SGHRS and CDR2 YFSETQ. V lost 0 bases and J lost 4; bases outside the gene matches: 9. This CDR3 spans 16 amino acids. DNA of the CDR3: TGCGCCAGCAGCTTGGAGGGGGCGGGAAGGGCCTATGGCTACACCTTC. Protein product: CASSLEGAGRAYGYTF.

This chain uses TRBV6-5 with TRBJ2-5; weak D call: TRBD2 (6 bases). V shed 3 bases and J shed 6 bases, with 11 bases lying between them. The CDR3 runs to 13 residues. CDR1 is MNHEY, CDR2 SVGAGI, per germline. The CDR3 sequence is CASSYVGGKTQYF. The CDR3 region has the DNA TGTGCCAGCAGTTATGTCGGAGGGAAGACCCAGTACTTC.